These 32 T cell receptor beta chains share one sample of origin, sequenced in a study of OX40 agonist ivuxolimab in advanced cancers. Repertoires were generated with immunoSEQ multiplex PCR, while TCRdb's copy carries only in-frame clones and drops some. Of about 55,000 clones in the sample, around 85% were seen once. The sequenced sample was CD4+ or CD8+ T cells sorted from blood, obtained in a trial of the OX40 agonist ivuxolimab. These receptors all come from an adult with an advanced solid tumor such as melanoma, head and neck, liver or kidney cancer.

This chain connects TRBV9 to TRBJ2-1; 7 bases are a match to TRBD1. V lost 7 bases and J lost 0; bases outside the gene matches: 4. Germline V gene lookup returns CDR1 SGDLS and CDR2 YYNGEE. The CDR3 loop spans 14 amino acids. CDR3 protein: CASSGTASYNEQFF. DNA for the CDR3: TGTGCCAGCTCCGGGACAGCCTCCTACAATGAGCAGTTCTTC.

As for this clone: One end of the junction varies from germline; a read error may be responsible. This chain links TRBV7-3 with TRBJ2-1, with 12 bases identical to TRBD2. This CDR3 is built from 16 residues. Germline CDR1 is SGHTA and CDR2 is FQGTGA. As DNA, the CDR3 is TGTACCAGCAGCCCCCCCGGGACTAGCGGGCTTAATGAGCAGTTCTTC. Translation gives CTSSPPGTSGLNEQFF.

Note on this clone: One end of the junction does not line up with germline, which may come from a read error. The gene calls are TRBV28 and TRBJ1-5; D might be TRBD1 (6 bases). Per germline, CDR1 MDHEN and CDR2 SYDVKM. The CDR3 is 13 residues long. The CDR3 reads CISGGTVNQPQHF. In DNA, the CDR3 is TGCATAAGTGGGGGCACAGTCAATCAGCCCCAGCATTTT.

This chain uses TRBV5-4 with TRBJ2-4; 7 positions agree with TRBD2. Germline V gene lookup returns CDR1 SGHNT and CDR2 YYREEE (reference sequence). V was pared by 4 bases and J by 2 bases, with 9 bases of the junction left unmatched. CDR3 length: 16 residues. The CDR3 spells CASSGEGGRSKNIQYF. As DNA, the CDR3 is TGTGCCAGCAGCGGGGAGGGAGGGCGTTCCAAAAACATTCAGTACTTC.

CDR3 loop: CASSQGSAQNYGYTF. The CDR3 nucleotides read TGTGCCAGCAGCCAAGGATCAGCCCAGAACTATGGCTACACCTTC. The rearrangement links TRBV4-2 to TRBJ1-2; no firm D call. The germline CDR1 and CDR2 sequences are LGHNA and YNFKEQ. V was trimmed by 1 base and J by 2 bases, leaving 11 bases between them. CDR3 size: 15 residues.

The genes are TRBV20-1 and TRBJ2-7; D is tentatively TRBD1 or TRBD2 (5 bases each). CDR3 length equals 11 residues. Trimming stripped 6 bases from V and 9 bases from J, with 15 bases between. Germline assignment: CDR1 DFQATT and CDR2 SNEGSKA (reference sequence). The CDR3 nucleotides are TGCAGTGCCCAGTGGGGCGCGGGGCAGTACTTC. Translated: CSAQWGAGQYF.

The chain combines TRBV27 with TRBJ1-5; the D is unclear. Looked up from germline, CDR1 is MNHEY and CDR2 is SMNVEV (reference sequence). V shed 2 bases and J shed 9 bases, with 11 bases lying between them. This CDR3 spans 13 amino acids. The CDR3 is CASSLGRNGPQHF. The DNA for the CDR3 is TGTGCCAGCAGTTTAGGGCGAAACGGGCCCCAGCATTTT.

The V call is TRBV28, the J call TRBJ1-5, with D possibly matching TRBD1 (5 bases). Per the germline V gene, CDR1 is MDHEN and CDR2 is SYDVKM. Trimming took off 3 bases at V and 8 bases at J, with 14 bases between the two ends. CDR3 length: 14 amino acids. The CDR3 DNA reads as TGTGCCAGCAGTTTCGTGGAGGGGAGGGAGCCCCAGCATTTT. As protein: CASSFVEGREPQHF.

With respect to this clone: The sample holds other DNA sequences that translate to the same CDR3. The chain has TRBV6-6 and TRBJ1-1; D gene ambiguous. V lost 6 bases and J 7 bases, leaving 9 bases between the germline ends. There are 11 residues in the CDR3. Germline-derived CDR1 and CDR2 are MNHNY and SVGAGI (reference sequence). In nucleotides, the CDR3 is TGTGCCAGCAGCCCCGGACTTGAAGCTTTCTTT. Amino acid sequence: CASSPGLEAFF.

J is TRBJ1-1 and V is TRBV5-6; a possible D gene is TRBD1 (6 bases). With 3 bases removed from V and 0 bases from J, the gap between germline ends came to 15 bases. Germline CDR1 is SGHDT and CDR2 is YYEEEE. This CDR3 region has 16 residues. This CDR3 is CASSYLGGAMNTEAFF. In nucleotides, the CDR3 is TGTGCCAGCAGCTACCTTGGGGGGGCGATGAACACTGAAGCTTTCTTT.

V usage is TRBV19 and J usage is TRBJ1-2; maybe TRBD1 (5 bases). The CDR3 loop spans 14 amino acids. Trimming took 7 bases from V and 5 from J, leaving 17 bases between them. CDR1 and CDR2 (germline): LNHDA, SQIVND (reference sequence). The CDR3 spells CASTPARVGYGYTF. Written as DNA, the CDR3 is TGTGCCAGTACCCCCGCCAGGGTGGGGTATGGCTACACCTTC.

CDR3 nucleotide sequence: TGCGCCAGCAGCCAAGATGGAGGACAGATCTCTGGGGCCAACGTCCTGACTTTC. Encoded protein: CASSQDGGQISGANVLTF. This chain links TRBV4-1 with TRBJ2-6; D is possibly TRBD1 (6 bases). The CDR3 length is 18 residues. Germline V lookup: CDR1 MGHRA, CDR2 YSYEKL. Trimming left V 0 bases short and J 0 bases short, with 12 bases between.

As DNA, the CDR3 is TGTGCCTGGAACTACGGAGGGGAACAGCCCCAGCATTTT. Protein sequence: CAWNYGGEQPQHF. The chain uses TRBV30 and TRBJ1-5, with D maybe TRBD1 (5 bases). CDR3 length equals 13 residues. V was shortened by 4 bases and J by 7 bases, with 14 bases between the two germline ends. Germline loops: CDR1 GTSNPN, CDR2 SVGIG (reference sequence).

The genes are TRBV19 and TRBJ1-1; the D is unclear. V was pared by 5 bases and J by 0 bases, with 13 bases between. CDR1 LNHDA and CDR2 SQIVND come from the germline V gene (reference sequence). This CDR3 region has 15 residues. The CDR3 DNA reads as TGTGCCAGTAGTGTGGCCCTGGCGGTGAACACTGAAGCTTTCTTT. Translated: CASSVALAVNTEAFF. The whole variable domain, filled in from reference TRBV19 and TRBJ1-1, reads DGGITQSPKYLFRKEGQNVTLSCEQNLNHDAMYWYRQDPGQGLRLIYYSQIVNDFQKGDIAEGYSVSREKKESFPLTVTSAQKNPTAFYLCASSVALAVNTEAFFGQGTRLTVV.

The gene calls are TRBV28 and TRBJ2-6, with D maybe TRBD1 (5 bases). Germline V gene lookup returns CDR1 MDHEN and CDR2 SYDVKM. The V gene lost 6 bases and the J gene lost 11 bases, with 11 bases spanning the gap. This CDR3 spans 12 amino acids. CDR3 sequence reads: CASSTRVYVLTF. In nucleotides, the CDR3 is TGTGCCAGCAGCACCAGGGTTTACGTCCTGACTTTC.

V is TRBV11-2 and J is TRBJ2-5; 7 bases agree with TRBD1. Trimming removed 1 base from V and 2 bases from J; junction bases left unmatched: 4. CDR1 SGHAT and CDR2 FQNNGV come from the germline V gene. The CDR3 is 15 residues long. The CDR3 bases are TGTGCCAGCAGCTTAGTCGGGACAGAACAAGAGACCCAGTACTTC. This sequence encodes CASSLVGTEQETQYF.

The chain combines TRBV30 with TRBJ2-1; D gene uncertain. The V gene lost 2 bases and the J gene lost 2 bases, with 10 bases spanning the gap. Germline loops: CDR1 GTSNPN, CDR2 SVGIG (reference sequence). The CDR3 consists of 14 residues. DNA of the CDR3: TGTGCCTGGAGTCCTGCACGCGCCTACAATGAGCAGTTCTTC. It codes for CAWSPARAYNEQFF. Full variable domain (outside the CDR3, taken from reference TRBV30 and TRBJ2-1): SQTIHQWPATLVQPVGSPLSLECTVEGTSNPNLYWYRQAAGRGLQLLFYSVGIGQISSEVPQNLSASRPQDRQFILSSKKLLLSDSGFYLCAWSPARAYNEQFFGPGTRLTVL.

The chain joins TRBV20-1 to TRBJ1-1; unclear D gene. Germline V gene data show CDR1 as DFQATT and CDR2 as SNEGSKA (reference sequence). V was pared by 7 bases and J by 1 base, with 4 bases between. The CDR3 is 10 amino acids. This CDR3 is CSGGNTEAFF. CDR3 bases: TGCAGTGGCGGGAACACTGAAGCTTTCTTT.

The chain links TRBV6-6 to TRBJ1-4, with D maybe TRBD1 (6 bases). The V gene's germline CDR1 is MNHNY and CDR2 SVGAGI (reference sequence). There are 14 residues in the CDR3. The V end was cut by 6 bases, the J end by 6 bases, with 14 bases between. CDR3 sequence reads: CASSYRAMDEKLFF. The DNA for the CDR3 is TGTGCCAGCAGCTACAGGGCTATGGATGAAAAACTGTTTTTT.

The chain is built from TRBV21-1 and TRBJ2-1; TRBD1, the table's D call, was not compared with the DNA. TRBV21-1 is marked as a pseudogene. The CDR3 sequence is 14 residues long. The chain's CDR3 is CASDGTGPYNEQFF. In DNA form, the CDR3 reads TGTGCCAGCGATGGGACAGGCCCCTACAATGAGCAGTTCTTC.

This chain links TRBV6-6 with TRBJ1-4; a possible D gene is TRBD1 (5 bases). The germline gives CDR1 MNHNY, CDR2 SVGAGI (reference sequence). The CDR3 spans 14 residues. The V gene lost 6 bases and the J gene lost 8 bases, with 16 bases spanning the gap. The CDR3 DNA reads TGTGCCAGCAGACTCCGGGGGGGGAACGAAAAACTGTTTTTT. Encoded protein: CASRLRGGNEKLFF.

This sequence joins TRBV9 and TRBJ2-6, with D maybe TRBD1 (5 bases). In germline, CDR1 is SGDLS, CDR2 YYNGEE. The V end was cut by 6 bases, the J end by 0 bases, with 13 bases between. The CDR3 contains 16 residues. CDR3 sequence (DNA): TGTGCCAGCACAGACAGTATAATCTCTGGGGCCAACGTCCTGACTTTC. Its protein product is CASTDSIISGANVLTF.

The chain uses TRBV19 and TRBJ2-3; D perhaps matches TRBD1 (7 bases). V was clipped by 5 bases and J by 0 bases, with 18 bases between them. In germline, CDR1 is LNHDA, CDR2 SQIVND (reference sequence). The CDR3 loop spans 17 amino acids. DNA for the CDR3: TGTGCCAGTAGTGTAGCACGACAGGGACTTAGCACAGATACGCAGTATTTT. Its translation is CASSVARQGLSTDTQYF.

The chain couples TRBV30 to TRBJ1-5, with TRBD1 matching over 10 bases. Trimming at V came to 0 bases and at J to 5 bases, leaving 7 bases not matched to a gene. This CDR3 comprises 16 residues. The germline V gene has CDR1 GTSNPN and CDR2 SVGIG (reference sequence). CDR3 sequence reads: CAWSVLGTGVDQPQHF. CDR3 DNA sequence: TGTGCCTGGAGTGTACTGGGGACAGGGGTGGATCAGCCCCAGCATTTT.

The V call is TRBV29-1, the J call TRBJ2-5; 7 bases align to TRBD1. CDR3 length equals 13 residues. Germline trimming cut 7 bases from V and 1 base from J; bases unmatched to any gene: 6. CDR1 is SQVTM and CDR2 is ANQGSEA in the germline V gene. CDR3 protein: CSAQGVSQETQYF. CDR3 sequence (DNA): TGCAGCGCTCAGGGGGTCTCCCAAGAGACCCAGTACTTC.

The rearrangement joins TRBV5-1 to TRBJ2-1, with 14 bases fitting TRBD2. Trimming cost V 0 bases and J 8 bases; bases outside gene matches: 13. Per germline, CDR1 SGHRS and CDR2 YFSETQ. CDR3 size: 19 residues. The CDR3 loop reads CASSLATLGLAGVSDEQFF. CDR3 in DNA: TGCGCCAGCAGCTTGGCTACATTGGGACTAGCGGGAGTATCTGATGAGCAGTTCTTC.

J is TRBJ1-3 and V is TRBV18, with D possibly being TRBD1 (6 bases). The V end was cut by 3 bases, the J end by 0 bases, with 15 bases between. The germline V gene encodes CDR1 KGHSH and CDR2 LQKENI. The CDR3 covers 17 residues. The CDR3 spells CASSPPTGTLSGNTIYF. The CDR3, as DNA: TGTGCCAGCTCACCCCCAACTGGGACACTCTCTGGAAACACCATATATTTT.

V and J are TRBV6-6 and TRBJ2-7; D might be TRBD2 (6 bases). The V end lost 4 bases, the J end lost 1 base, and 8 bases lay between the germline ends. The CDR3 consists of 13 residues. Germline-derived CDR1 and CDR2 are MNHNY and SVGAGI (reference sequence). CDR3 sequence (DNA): TGTGCCAGCAGTTTCGGGAGTTCCTACGAGCAGTACTTC. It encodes CASSFGSSYEQYF.

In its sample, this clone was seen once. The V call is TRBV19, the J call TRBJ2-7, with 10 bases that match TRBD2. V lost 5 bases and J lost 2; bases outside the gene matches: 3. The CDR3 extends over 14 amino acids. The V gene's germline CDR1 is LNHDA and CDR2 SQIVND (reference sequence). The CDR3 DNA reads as TGTGCCAGTAGTTACACTAGCGGGACCTACGAGCAGTACTTC. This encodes CASSYTSGTYEQYF.

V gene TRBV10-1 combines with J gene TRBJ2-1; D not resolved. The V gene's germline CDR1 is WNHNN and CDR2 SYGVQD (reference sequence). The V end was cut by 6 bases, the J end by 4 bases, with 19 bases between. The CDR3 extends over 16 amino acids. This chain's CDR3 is CASSKTTTFLYNEQFF. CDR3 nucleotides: TGCGCCAGCAGCAAAACAACAACCTTCTTGTACAATGAGCAGTTCTTC.

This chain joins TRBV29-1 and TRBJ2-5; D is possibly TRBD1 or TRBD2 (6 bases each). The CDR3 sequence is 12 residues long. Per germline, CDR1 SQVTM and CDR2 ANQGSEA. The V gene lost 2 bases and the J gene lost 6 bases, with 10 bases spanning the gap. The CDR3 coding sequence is TGCAGCGTTGAAAAAGGGGGGAAGACCCAGTACTTC. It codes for CSVEKGGKTQYF.

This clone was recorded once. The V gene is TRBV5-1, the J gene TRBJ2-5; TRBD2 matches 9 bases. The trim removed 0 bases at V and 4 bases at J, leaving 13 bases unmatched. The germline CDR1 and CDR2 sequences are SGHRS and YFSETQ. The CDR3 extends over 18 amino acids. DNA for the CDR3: TGCGCCAGCAGCTTGGCCTTCACTAGCGGGTCCTCGGGAGAGACCCAGTACTTC. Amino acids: CASSLAFTSGSSGETQYF.